The following is a TCR beta chain sequence with its context. Its antigen is unknown. With a much larger clone just one base away, this may be a read error. CDR1 and CDR2 (MNHEY, SVGAGI) derive from the germline V gene. Its CDR3 holds 15 amino acids, cysteine through phenylalanine. Here the CDR3 DNA is all that survives: 45 bases in frame from base 1. The sample is drawn from a study of tumor-infiltrating lymphocytes in primary liver carcinoma (dated by TCRdb to about 2017). At the level of the whole study: Between late 2015 and early 2016, a handful of patients in China with histopathologically diagnosed primary liver carcinoma had their tumors surgically resected. For each liver tumor, the study sampled five regions along with adjacent normal tissue and blood, and applied TCRbeta repertoire sequencing, expression microarrays and whole-exome sequencing. A total of around 35 specimens from 5 patients went through TCRbeta repertoire sequencing, namely 25 tumor regions, 5 adjacent noncancerous liver tissues and 5 peripheral blood samples. Tumors of the five patients were stage T1-T3 N0M0 with maximum diameters of roughly 4.2 to 10 cm. Roughly 3.5 to 7.5 million productive TCRbeta reads were obtained per sample, and no significant difference in read depth was found between tissue types. Reproducibility between technical replicate repertoires was high, with correlation coefficients above 0.95 and mean shared-clone rates approximately 0.91. Of the five patients, three men and two women aged 30 to 69 years, four had hepatocellular carcinoma and one had combined HCC and intrahepatic cholangiocarcinoma.

Starting from 450 to 500 ng total RNA, TCRbeta-specific cDNA was produced by reverse transcription with a constant-region primer and ProtoScript II reverse transcriptase. TCRbeta libraries were built with three nested multiplex PCR rounds, a slightly modified ARM-PCR procedure. The first two PCR rounds used multiplex TRBV1-TRBV30 forward primers with a Cbeta reverse primer, each for about 10 cycles. Sample barcodes and Illumina adapters were added in a final 25-cycle PCR with Deep VentR polymerase. Amplicons of 200-500 bp were gel-purified with a QIAquick gel extraction kit before sequencing. An Illumina HiSeq 2500 was used to sequence the TCRbeta amplicons, generating 250-bp paired-end reads. On the authors' methods: Trimmomatic v0.33 was used to quality-trim the reads, and FLASH v1.2.11 was used to merge paired reads so that full CDR3 sequences could be recovered. MiGEC v1.2.1b assigned V, D and J germline segments to the rearranged TCRbeta sequences. Clonotype statistics and Shannon-Wiener diversity indices were computed with VDJtools v1.0.0. Except for diversity analysis, only the 250 most abundant clonotypes of each sample were used in subsequent analyses to reduce sampling bias. TCRdb trimmed the raw reads at Q25, called clones with MiXCR and kept productive beta chains. Entries that share a CDR3 protein sequence are merged under the most common genes and DNA. These V and J calls rely on TCRdb rather than the paper's analysis. Across this sample there are 300,000 to 350,000 distinct CDR3 sequences, with 65% seen only once. The top ten hold 5.5% to 7% of the sample.

Blood RNA was extracted from unsorted whole blood using TRIzol reagent, and germline DNA was obtained with the DNeasy Blood & Tissue kit. At the time of sampling, the patients had chronic HBV infection and had not received any treatment. Before surgery, roughly 4.2 milliliters of peripheral blood were drawn into K2EDTA tubes. The research as a whole found: Since the samples were bulk and unsorted, there was no way to compare CD4+ and CD8+ T cell repertoires. The top 250 clones accounted for a significantly greater share of the repertoire in tumors than in blood (p = 0.039). Because only the TCR beta chain was sequenced and unpaired alpha chains were not captured, true repertoire diversity is likely underestimated. Consistent with antigen-driven expansion, pairs of tumor regions showed higher repertoire overlap (mean roughly 36%) than either tumor-adjacent pairs (around 17%) or tumor-blood pairs (around 15%). The study included only four to six patients, and the authors note findings should be validated in a larger study.

This TCR was recovered from a man aged 35 to 55 with primary liver carcinoma and hepatitis B virus infection. This sequence uses TRBV6-5 and TRBJ2-2; the D gene assignment is perhaps TRBD1 or TRBD2, with each matching 6 bases. Sequencing was done on a sample of peripheral blood. This receptor carries the CDR3 CACSYRDLNTGELFF. The DNA is as follows: TGTGCCTGCAGTTACAGGGACTTGAACACCGGGGAGCTGTTTTTT.